Shown below are 32 T cell receptor beta chains from a single sample sequenced in a study of regulatory T cells in long-lasting Graves disease (dated by TCRdb to the early 2020s). To prepare the library, multiplex PCR was applied. Sequencer: Illumina HiSeq 4000. iRepertoire HTBI primers and Arm-PCR amplification of CDR3 regions were used to construct TCR beta libraries. The public reads were run again by TCRdb, first through fastp at Q25 and then through MiXCR, and only productive beta chains were kept. Rows with a matching CDR3 protein are joined into one entry that keeps the most common DNA and genes. The sample table lists around 450,000 distinct CDR3 sequences, approximately 16% of them with a count of one. The ten largest account for about 8% of the sample. The sample's time point label is to be understood as: newly diagnosed GD, antithyroid drugs for less than 3 months. For both TCR sequencing and RNA sequencing, RNA was extracted from PBMCs using TRIzol.

These data also featured in a second study, about T cells in Graves' hyperthyroidism and ophthalmopathy.

Here the sequenced sample was peripheral blood mononuclear cells (PBMCs), taken at new diagnosis, from a patient treated with antithyroid drugs. These receptors were taken from a woman aged 40 to 50 with Graves disease. Donor details come from another sample of the same person, matched by shared clones.

This clonotype was detected many times. The chain carries TRBV7-8 and TRBJ2-1, with 7 bases aligning to TRBD2. This CDR3 comprises 18 residues. With V trimmed by 5 bases and J by 4 bases, 17 bases remained unmatched. CDR1 and CDR2 from the germline V gene are SGHVS and FQNEAQ. CDR3 in amino acids: CASSAPGSGTSQYNEQFF. The CDR3 DNA is TGTGCCAGCAGCGCCCCCGGAAGCGGGACCTCCCAATACAATGAGCAGTTCTTC.

This clonotype appeared many times. The chain uses TRBV11-3 and TRBJ2-5; D is perhaps TRBD1 or TRBD2 (5 bases each). Trimming took off 5 bases at V and 4 bases at J, with 20 bases between the two ends. CDR1 and CDR2 from the germline V gene are SGHNT and YENEEA. This CDR3 spans 16 amino acids. DNA for the CDR3: TGTGCCAGCAGCCCCTCGACAGACCCGAGGGTAGAGACCCAGTACTTC. Its translation: CASSPSTDPRVETQYF.

This clonotype was seen ten or more times. The chain combines TRBV11-2 with TRBJ2-7, with 11 bases aligning to TRBD2. The V gene end was trimmed by 6 bases and the J gene end by 3 bases; junction bases not matched to a gene: 13. This CDR3 is built from 17 residues. Looked up from germline, CDR1 is SGHAT and CDR2 is FQNNGV. CDR3 nucleotide sequence: TGTGCCAGCAGTTTATCCAGGACTAGCGGGTTTTACTACGAGCAGTACTTC. Protein sequence: CASSLSRTSGFYYEQYF.

The rearrangement uses TRBV11-2 and TRBJ1-1; tentative D call: TRBD1 (6 bases). The CDR3 extends over 14 amino acids. Trimming removed 2 bases at V and 5 bases at J, with 12 bases between. The germline V gene has CDR1 SGHAT and CDR2 FQNNGV. As DNA, the CDR3 is TGTGCCAGCAGCTTAAGGGGGGCGGGAACTGAAGCTTTCTTT. Residues: CASSLRGAGTEAFF.

The V gene is TRBV12-3 or TRBV12-4, the J gene TRBJ2-5; 14 nucleotides match TRBD2. Trimming removed 4 bases from V and 6 bases from J; junction bases left unmatched: 10. The CDR3 spans 17 residues. Here the CDR3 DNA reads TGTGCCAGCAGTTCCGGACTAGCGGGAGGCCCCGGGAAGACCCAGTACTTC. Translation gives CASSSGLAGGPGKTQYF.

Turning to this clonotype: A much bigger clone sits one base away, suggesting this may be a read error. The genes are TRBV6-5 and TRBJ2-7, with 10 bases fitting TRBD1. With V trimmed by 4 bases and J by 6 bases, 9 bases remained unmatched. Germline V CDR1 and CDR2: MNHEY, SVGAGI. The CDR3 contains 15 residues. CDR3 coding DNA: TGTGCCAGCAGTTGCGGGACAGGGGAAGCTAGCGAGCAGTACTTC. This codes for CASSCGTGEASEQYF.

V is TRBV10-3 and J is TRBJ1-4; 9 bases fit TRBD1. Trimming cost V 0 bases and J 7 bases; bases outside gene matches: 6. The CDR3 is 16 amino acids. Germline CDR1 ENHRY, CDR2 SYGVKD. Written as DNA, the CDR3 is TGTGCCATCAGTGAGTCGTGGGGACAGGGCGTTGAAAAACTGTTTTTT. Protein sequence: CAISESWGQGVEKLFF.

This sequence joins TRBV4-1 and TRBJ2-3; D unclear. Germline V gives CDR1 MGHRA, CDR2 YSYEKL. CDR3 length: 18 residues. V shed 4 bases and J shed 1 base, with 21 bases lying between them. The CDR3 loop reads CASSPSALRRTGTDTQYF. In DNA form, the CDR3 reads TGCGCCAGCAGCCCTTCGGCCCTCCGGAGAACTGGCACAGATACGCAGTATTTT.

In its sample, this clonotype was seen a few times. The chain joins TRBV7-9 to TRBJ2-7; TRBD2 aligns across 11 bases. The CDR3 is 15 residues long. Trimming at V came to 7 bases and at J to 3 bases, leaving 8 bases not matched to a gene. Germline CDR1 reads SEHNR; CDR2 reads FQNEAQ (reference sequence). DNA of the CDR3: TGTGCCAGCACCTCTCCGACTAGCGGGGTCTACGAGCAGTACTTC. This encodes CASTSPTSGVYEQYF. The complete variable domain, with remaining parts taken from reference TRBV7-9 and TRBJ2-7, reads DTGVSQNPRHKITKRGQNVTFRCDPISEHNRLYWYRQTLGQGPEFLTYFQNEAQLEKSRLLSDRFSAERPKGSFSTLEIQRTEQGDSAMYLCASTSPTSGVYEQYFGPGTRLTVT.

The V gene is TRBV5-1, the J gene TRBJ2-5, with D possibly TRBD2 on 6 matching bases. This CDR3 has 15 residues. V dropped 4 bases and J dropped 3 bases, with 16 bases sitting between them. Germline CDR1 is SGHRS and CDR2 is YFSETQ. The CDR3 protein is CASSPFGGKEETQYF. Written as DNA, the CDR3 is TGCGCCAGCAGCCCCTTTGGAGGGAAGGAAGAGACCCAGTACTTC.

In this sample, this clonotype turned up once. The chain uses TRBV7-9 and TRBJ2-3, with a tentative D call TRBD1 (5 bases). With 1 base removed from V and 1 base from J, the gap between germline ends came to 21 bases. The CDR3 runs 19 residues. The germline CDR1 and CDR2 sequences are SEHNR and FQNEAQ (reference sequence). The CDR3 spells CASSLGFPVRVEGTDTQYF. The CDR3 coding sequence is TGTGCCAGCAGCTTAGGTTTTCCCGTCAGGGTTGAGGGCACAGATACGCAGTATTTT.

This clonotype was recorded many times. The rearrangement uses TRBV11-2 and TRBJ2-7; D perhaps matches TRBD1 (5 bases). Trimming cost V 4 bases and J 0 bases, with 16 bases left between them. The germline V gene has CDR1 SGHAT and CDR2 FQNNGV. CDR3 size: 16 residues. The CDR3 spells CASSSSAGLTSYEQYF. The CDR3 DNA follows: TGTGCCAGCAGCTCAAGCGCAGGGCTCACCTCCTACGAGCAGTACTTC.

J is TRBJ2-2 and V is TRBV13; a weak D match, TRBD2 (6 bases). Germline CDR1 reads PRHDT; CDR2 reads FYEKMQ (reference sequence). The CDR3 extends over 15 amino acids. V dropped 5 bases and J dropped 5 bases, with 15 bases sitting between them. The CDR3 here is CASSPGTLGTGELFF. The CDR3 region has the DNA TGTGCCAGCAGCCCCGGGACTCTGGGGACCGGGGAGCTGTTTTTT.

This clonotype has at least ten counts. In DNA form, the CDR3 reads TGCGCCAGCAGCAGACTAGCGGGAGGCACCGGGGAGCTGTTTTTT. It is translated as CASSRLAGGTGELFF. The chain joins TRBV5-1 to TRBJ2-2; 13 nucleotides agree with TRBD2. From germline, CDR1 is SGHRS and CDR2 YFSETQ. The V segment lost 4 bases and the J segment 4 bases; nucleotides outside the gene matches: 1. The CDR3 runs to 15 residues.

CDR3: CASSSRGLVSQETQYF. The CDR3 nucleotides are TGTGCCAGCAGCTCCCGAGGGCTTGTTTCCCAAGAGACCCAGTACTTC. The chain carries TRBV7-6 and TRBJ2-5, with D possibly matching TRBD2 (5 bases). Germline V gives CDR1 SGHVS, CDR2 FNYEAQ. Trimming stripped 4 bases from V and 1 base from J, with 16 bases between. The CDR3 runs to 16 residues.

This clonotype showed up many times. The V gene is TRBV20-1, the J gene TRBJ2-5, with 8 nucleotides matching TRBD2. The trim removed 3 bases at V and 3 bases at J, leaving 6 bases unmatched. Germline CDR1 reads DFQATT; CDR2 reads SNEGSKA (reference sequence). The CDR3 covers 14 residues. CDR3 DNA: TGCAGTGCTAGTCCCCTACTAGCGGAAGAGACCCAGTACTTC. It yields the protein CSASPLLAEETQYF.

This clonotype occurred many times. Here the CDR3 reads CASSLQPGDTQYF. Here the CDR3 DNA reads TGTGCCAGCAGTTTACAGCCTGGAGATACGCAGTATTTT. V is TRBV27 and J is TRBJ2-3; D is unresolved. CDR3 length: 13 residues. Trimming shortened V by 2 bases and J by 5 bases, and 8 bases separated the two germline ends. Germline V CDR1 and CDR2: MNHEY, SMNVEV (reference sequence).

The chain employs TRBV7-3 and TRBJ2-3, with TRBD2 identical over 10 bases. This CDR3 spans 16 amino acids. Germline lookup yields CDR1 SGHTA and CDR2 FQGTGA. After removal of 0 bases from V and 8 bases from J, the junction contained 8 bases not matched to a gene. In DNA, the CDR3 is TGTGCCAGCAGCTTAACGTTAGCTAGCGGGAGAAGTACGCAGTATTTT. It yields the protein CASSLTLASGRSTQYF.

This clonotype was recorded many times. This chain joins TRBV27 and TRBJ2-1, with D tentatively TRBD2 (6 bases). V was clipped by 5 bases and J by 3 bases, with 17 bases between them. Per the germline V gene, CDR1 is MNHEY and CDR2 is SMNVEV (reference sequence). This CDR3 is 16 amino acids long. Written as DNA, the CDR3 is TGTGCCAGCAGTGACGGGACTCGGGGCCACTACAATGAGCAGTTCTTC. Encoded protein: CASSDGTRGHYNEQFF.

This clonotype was detected many times. The chain uses TRBV9 and TRBJ2-7; 10 positions match TRBD2. V gave up 7 bases and J gave up 6 bases; unmatched junction bases: 4. Germline lookup yields CDR1 SGDLS and CDR2 YYNGEE. The CDR3 contains 12 residues. The CDR3 DNA reads as TGTGCCAGCGCAAGGACTAGCGGCGAGCAGTACTTC. This gives the protein CASARTSGEQYF.

This clonotype was seen many times. The V gene is TRBV10-3, the J gene TRBJ2-1, with 7 bases lining up with TRBD2. The CDR3 runs to 14 residues. V gave up 3 bases and J gave up 5 bases; unmatched junction bases: 4. CDR1 and CDR2 from the germline V gene are ENHRY and SYGVKD. The CDR3 nucleotides are TGTGCCATCAGTGATGGGGGGGGACACAATGAGCAGTTCTTC. Protein: CAISDGGGHNEQFF.

In the case of this clonotype: A much more abundant neighbour one base away suggests this may be a read error. The rearrangement joins TRBV20-1 to TRBJ2-2; no firm D call. Germline V gene data show CDR1 as DFQATT and CDR2 as SNEGSKA (reference sequence). The CDR3 totals 13 residues. V lost 4 bases, J lost 5 bases, and 11 bases lay in between. CDR3 in amino acids: CSAIIAATGELFF. The CDR3 DNA is TGCAGTGCTATTATCGCGGCGACCGGGGAGCTGTTTTTT.

The chain combines TRBV7-6 with TRBJ2-1; possibly TRBD1 or TRBD2 for D (7 bases each). CDR3 size: 15 residues. Germline CDR1 reads SGHVS; CDR2 reads FNYEAQ. V was shortened by 5 bases and J by 7 bases, with 18 bases between the two germline ends. The DNA of the CDR3 is TGTGCCAGCAGCCCAGGGGGAGGGCCTCTAAATGAGCAGTTCTTC. This gives the protein CASSPGGGPLNEQFF.

As to this clonotype: Just one base apart from a much larger clone, this may be a read error. This sequence joins TRBV19 and TRBJ2-7; D gene uncertain. The CDR3 length is 14 residues. The germline V gene has CDR1 LNHDA and CDR2 SQIVND (reference sequence). CDR3 DNA: TGTGTCAGTAAGCGTTTGGCAGGCTCCTACGAGCAGTACTTC. Amino acids: CVSKRLAGSYEQYF. Based on the CDR3 plus reference TRBV19 and TRBJ2-7, the full variable domain is DGGITQSPKYLFRKEGQNVTLSCEQNLNHDAMYWYRQDPGQGLRLIYYSQIVNDFQKGDIAEGYSVSREKKESFPLTVTSAQKNPTAFYLCVSKRLAGSYEQYFGPGTRLTVT.

This clonotype came up many times. The chain links TRBV28 to TRBJ2-3; D possibly corresponds to TRBD2 (6 bases). V was trimmed by 3 bases and J by 4 bases, leaving 14 bases between them. The CDR3 spans 15 residues. CDR1 MDHEN and CDR2 SYDVKM come from the germline V gene. The CDR3 reads CASSFRGLEADTQYF. CDR3 sequence (DNA): TGTGCCAGCAGTTTCCGGGGACTCGAGGCAGATACGCAGTATTTT.

For this clonotype: A much bigger clone sits one base away, suggesting this may be a read error. The chain carries TRBV11-2 and TRBJ2-3, with a possible D match to TRBD2 (6 bases). The CDR3 contains 16 residues. CDR1 and CDR2 from the germline V gene are SGHAT and FQNNGV. V was clipped by 5 bases and J by 4 bases, with 19 bases between them. The CDR3 DNA reads TGTGCCAGCAGCCTCATCGGGGGACTGGGCGCAGATACGCAGTATTTT. It codes for CASSLIGGLGADTQYF. The whole variable domain, filled in from reference TRBV11-2 and TRBJ2-3, reads EAGVAQSPRYKIIEKRQSVAFWCNPISGHATLYWYQQILGQGPKLLIQFQNNGVVDDSQLPKDRFSAERLKGVDSTLKIQPAKLEDSAVYLCASSLIGGLGADTQYFGPGTRLTVL.

In its sample, this clonotype was seen many times. The chain has TRBV7-9 and TRBJ1-4, with D unresolved. Between the trimmed V and J ends, which lost 2 bases and 5 bases, there was a span of 6 bases. The CDR3 consists of 13 residues. Germline V gene data show CDR1 as SEHNR and CDR2 as FQNEAQ (reference sequence). DNA of the CDR3: TGTGCCAGCAGCTTACAGATCAATGAAAAACTGTTTTTT. Translation gives CASSLQINEKLFF.

As for this clonotype: Given a much more abundant clone one base away, this may be a read error. J is TRBJ2-3 and V is TRBV2, with D hard to call. Per germline, CDR1 SNHLY and CDR2 FYNNEI. With 3 bases removed from V and 0 bases from J, the gap between germline ends came to 7 bases. The CDR3 is 14 residues long. The CDR3 region is CASSDLASTDTQYF. For the CDR3, the DNA is TGTGCCAGCAGTGACCTTGCTAGCACAGATACGCAGTATTTT.

J is TRBJ2-3 and V is TRBV7-8; 10 bases match TRBD2. The V gene end was trimmed by 5 bases and the J gene end by 2 bases; junction bases not matched to a gene: 10. Germline CDR1 SGHVS, CDR2 FQNEAQ. The CDR3 is 17 residues long. The CDR3 reads CASSPPASGRNTDTQYF. The CDR3 nucleotides are TGTGCCAGCAGCCCCCCCGCTAGCGGGAGAAACACAGATACGCAGTATTTT.

This chain uses TRBV19 with TRBJ2-1; 9 bases are a match to TRBD2. This CDR3 is built from 16 residues. Germline trimming cut 1 base from V and 7 bases from J; bases unmatched to any gene: 8. The germline gives CDR1 LNHDA, CDR2 SQIVND (reference sequence). CDR3 nucleotide sequence: TGTGCCAGTAGTATAGGGTCGGGTAGCGGGAGAAATGAGCAGTTCTTC. It specifies CASSIGSGSGRNEQFF.

The chain joins TRBV9 to TRBJ2-2; 8 bases agree with TRBD2. V shed 0 bases, J shed 4 bases, and the junction held 8 bases outside the gene matches. From germline, CDR1 is SGDLS and CDR2 YYNGEE. This CDR3 has 17 residues. CDR3 region: CASSVAVAGLSTGELFF. Here the CDR3 DNA reads TGTGCCAGCAGCGTAGCTGTAGCGGGGTTATCCACCGGGGAGCTGTTTTTT.

There are many counts of this clonotype. V is TRBV11-2 and J is TRBJ2-3, with a weak D call TRBD2 (6 bases). Germline CDR1 reads SGHAT; CDR2 reads FQNNGV. V was trimmed by 1 base and J by 6 bases, leaving 11 bases between them. This CDR3 has 14 amino acids. The CDR3 sequence is CASSLAGAVDTQYF. The CDR3 DNA is TGTGCCAGCAGCTTAGCGGGAGCGGTGGATACGCAGTATTTT.